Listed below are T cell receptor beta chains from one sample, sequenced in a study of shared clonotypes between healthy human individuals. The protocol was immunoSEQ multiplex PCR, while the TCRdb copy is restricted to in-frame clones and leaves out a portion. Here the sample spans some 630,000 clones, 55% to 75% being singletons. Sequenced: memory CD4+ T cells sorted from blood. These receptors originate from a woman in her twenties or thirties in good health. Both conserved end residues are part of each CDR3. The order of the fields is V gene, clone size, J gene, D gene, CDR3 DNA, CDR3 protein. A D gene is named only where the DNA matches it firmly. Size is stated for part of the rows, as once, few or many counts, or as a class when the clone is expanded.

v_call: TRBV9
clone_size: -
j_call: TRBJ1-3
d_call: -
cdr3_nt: TGTGCCAGCAGCGTAGATGGGGGGGTTAACTCTGGAAACACCATATATTTT
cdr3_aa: CASSVDGGVNSGNTIYF

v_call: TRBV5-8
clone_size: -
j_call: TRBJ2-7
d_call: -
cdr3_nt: TGTGCCAGCAGCTTGCGGAGCGGCTACGAGCAGTACTTC
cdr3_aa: CASSLRSGYEQYF

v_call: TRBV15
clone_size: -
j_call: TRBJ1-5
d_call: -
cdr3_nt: TGTGCCACCAGCAGAGATAGTGTGAGGCCGCCCCAGCATTTT
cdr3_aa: CATSRDSVRPPQHF

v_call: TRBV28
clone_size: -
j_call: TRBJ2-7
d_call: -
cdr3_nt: TGTGCCAGCACAATTTCGGGTAGTAGCTACGAGCAGTACTTC
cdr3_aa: CASTISGSSYEQYF

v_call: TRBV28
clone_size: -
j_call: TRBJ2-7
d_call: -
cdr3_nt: TGTGCCAGCAGTTTGGTACAGGGAAGGAACGAGCAGTACTTC
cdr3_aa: CASSLVQGRNEQYF

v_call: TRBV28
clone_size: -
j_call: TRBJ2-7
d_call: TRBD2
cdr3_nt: TGTGCCAGCAGTTCGAAACCGACTAGCGGGAGTTCCTACGAGCAGTACTTC
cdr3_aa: CASSSKPTSGSSYEQYF

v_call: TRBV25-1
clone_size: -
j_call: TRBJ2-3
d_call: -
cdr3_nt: TGTGCCAGCAGTGCGGGCGGGAGCACAGATACGCAGTATTTT
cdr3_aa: CASSAGGSTDTQYF

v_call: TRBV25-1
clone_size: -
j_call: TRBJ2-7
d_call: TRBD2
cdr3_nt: TGTGCCAGCAGCGAGAAGACTAGCGGGTCCTACGAGCAGTACTTC
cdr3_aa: CASSEKTSGSYEQYF

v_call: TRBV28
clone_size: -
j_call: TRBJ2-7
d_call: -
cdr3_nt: TGTGCCAGCAGAAGACCGGAACTCTACGAGCAGTACTTC
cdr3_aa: CASRRPELYEQYF

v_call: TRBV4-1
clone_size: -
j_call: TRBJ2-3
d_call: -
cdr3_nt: TGCGCCAGCAGCCAACGGGGGAGTGGCACAGATACGCAGTATTTT
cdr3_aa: CASSQRGSGTDTQYF

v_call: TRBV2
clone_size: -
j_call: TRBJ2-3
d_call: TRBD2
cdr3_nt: TGTGCCAGCACCCTGATAGCGGGAGGGCCAGGAGATACGCAGTATTTT
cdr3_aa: CASTLIAGGPGDTQYF

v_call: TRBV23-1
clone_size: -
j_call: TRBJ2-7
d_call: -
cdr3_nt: TGCGCCAGCAGCCATACCGCTACCATCTCCTACGAGCAGTACTTC
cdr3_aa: CASSHTATISYEQYF

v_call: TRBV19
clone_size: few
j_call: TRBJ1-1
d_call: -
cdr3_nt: TGTGCCAGTAGTATTCAGGTCGCGAACACTGAAGCTTTCTTT
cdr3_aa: CASSIQVANTEAFF

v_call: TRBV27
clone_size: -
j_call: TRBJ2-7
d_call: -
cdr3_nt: TGTGCCAGCAGTAGCAGGGACCCGGCGAGGGAGCAGTACTTC
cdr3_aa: CASSSRDPAREQYF